This entry concerns a single T cell receptor (beta chain). This receptor's antigen is unknown. No much larger clone is present one base from it, and per-base qualities are unavailable. This specimen comes from a study of blood T cell repertoires in COVID-19 (dated by TCRdb to 2020 to 2021). For the study in its entirety: Collaborator samples came from the United States, Italy and Spain and covered acute and convalescent phases of COVID-19. The material from the prospective study consisted of cDNA or gDNA derived from T cells, B-cell-depleted T cells, or PBMCs. Samples came from the ongoing ImmuneRACE study (first 160 participants) plus 1,254 subjects from 6 global collaborators. The repertoires were released in a freely available public database meant as a resource for research on the immune response to SARS-CoV-2. Deeply sampled blood TCRbeta repertoires from subjects exposed to, actively infected with, or recovered from COVID-19 were included in the dataset. Where HLA class I and class II types were available, the types were taken from metadata supplied by the sample provider, not from assay-based typing. Nearly every sample came with metadata listing a de-identified subject ID, COVID-19 status, age in years and sex.

The CDR3 starts with the cysteine, ends with the phenylalanine, and has 13 residues. Solely the CDR3 DNA is kept, with 39 bases framed from the first base. The germline V gene provides CDR1 WSHSY and CDR2 SAAADI. V loses 10 bases at its end and J loses 9 bases; junction bases beyond the gene matches: 6. TCRbeta CDR3 regions were amplified from genomic DNA using the immunoSEQ Assay, a bias-controlled multiplex PCR. As for the authors' bioinformatics: The number of nucleated cells in each sample was estimated from the amplification of reference gene primers within the assay. To quantify the absolute abundance of each unique TCRbeta CDR3 rearrangement, sequence reads were collapsed and filtered. For each sample, productive Simpson clonality was calculated as the square root of Simpson's diversity index across productive rearrangements. What TCRdb holds here is the immuneACCESS table cut down to in-frame rearrangements. Part of the clones is not present; checked against another copy, under half of the missing clones reflect an unresolved V gene, and the others are unexplained. Clone size and the V and J calls come from that table; the DNA yielded D and trimming. For this sample the table gives around 23,000 clones, of which roughly 90% were detected only once. The top ten clones comprise roughly a sixth of the sample.

Here is what the overall study found, with its caveats: How much clinical and demographic metadata was included differed by source and by participant, and the metadata was provided uncurated.

Each collaborating institution followed its own protocols to collect whole blood in K2EDTA tubes. For TCRbeta analysis, collaborators shipped samples in one of three forms: frozen whole blood, isolated PBMCs, or DNA extracted from either of those sample types. The source material was peripheral blood. The sequence was obtained from a human donor with acute or convalescent COVID-19. The donor label of this sample is uncertain. The chain links TRBV10-2 with TRBJ2-4, with 13 central nucleotides matching TRBD2. The nucleotide sequence reads as follows: TGCGCCACCGGGACTAGCGGGGACCTCATTCAGTACTTC. Translation gives CATGTSGDLIQYF.